The 6 T cell receptor beta chains in this list originate from one sample, sequenced in a study of blood T cell repertoires in COVID-19. The data were produced by immunoSEQ multiplex PCR, yet TCRdb's version contains in-frame clones alone and is incomplete. Of 85,000 to 130,000 clones in the sample, 84% were seen once. Sequencing used peripheral blood. Source of these receptors: a woman aged 55-69 years with acute or convalescent COVID-19.

The J gene is TRBJ1-4, the V gene TRBV7-8; D remains unclear. V lost 1 base to trimming and J lost 7 bases, with 10 bases between them. CDR1 is SGHVS and CDR2 is FQNEAQ in the germline V gene. This CDR3 contains 14 residues. The CDR3 DNA is TGTGCCAGCAGCTTAGATAGAATGGTTGAAAAACTGTTTTTT. It yields the protein CASSLDRMVEKLFF.

This clone showed up just a few times. The chain is built from TRBV28 and TRBJ2-1, with 15 bases matching TRBD2. CDR3 length equals 19 residues. With V trimmed by 6 bases and J by 0 bases, 9 bases remained unmatched. Germline V lookup: CDR1 MDHEN, CDR2 SYDVKM. The CDR3 loop is CASSSAGLAGGSSYNEQFF. As DNA, the CDR3 is TGTGCCAGCAGCTCAGCGGGACTAGCGGGAGGAAGCTCCTACAATGAGCAGTTCTTC.

V gene TRBV5-1 combines with J gene TRBJ2-3; 7 bases map to TRBD2. Germline CDR1 reads SGHRS; CDR2 reads YFSETQ. V shed 4 bases, J shed 4 bases, and the junction held 12 bases outside the gene matches. The CDR3 covers 16 residues. CDR3 loop: CASSPGTAGRSDTQYF. The CDR3 DNA is TGCGCCAGCAGCCCAGGGACGGCCGGGAGGTCAGATACGCAGTATTTT. The full variable domain, rest sourced from reference TRBV5-1 and TRBJ2-3, is KAGVTQTPRYLIKTRGQQVTLSCSPISGHRSVSWYQQTPGQGLQFLFEYFSETQRNKGNFPGRFSGRQFSNSRSEMNVSTLELGDSALYLCASSPGTAGRSDTQYFGPGTRLTVL.

V gene TRBV3-1 (or the pseudogene TRBV3-2) combines with J gene TRBJ2-1; 14 bases fit TRBD2. CDR1 is LGHDT and CDR2 is YNNKEL in the germline V gene (reference sequence). Trimming cost V 5 bases and J 8 bases; bases outside gene matches: 5. This CDR3 comprises 15 residues. CDR3 coding DNA: TGTGCCAGCAGCTCACCGGGACTAGCGGGAGATGAGCAGTTCTTC. As protein: CASSSPGLAGDEQFF.

V usage is TRBV11-2 and J usage is TRBJ2-7; maybe TRBD2 (6 bases). The CDR3 spans 15 residues. With 0 bases removed from V and 5 bases from J, the gap between germline ends came to 14 bases. The V gene's germline CDR1 is SGHAT and CDR2 FQNNGV. CDR3 coding DNA: TGTGCCAGCAGCTTAGATCGCGGGGTAGTAGACGAGCAGTACTTC. Translating it yields CASSLDRGVVDEQYF.

V gene TRBV29-1 combines with J gene TRBJ2-5; D is unresolved. The CDR3 runs 11 residues. Between the trimmed V and J ends, which lost 3 bases and 5 bases, there was a span of 7 bases. The V gene's germline CDR1 is SQVTM and CDR2 ANQGSEA. This chain's CDR3 is CSVEFAETQYF. CDR3 nucleotide sequence: TGCAGCGTTGAGTTTGCGGAGACCCAGTACTTC.